What follows is one T cell receptor beta chain and its context. Its target is unknown. This sample was taken from a study of cytomegalovirus exposure and HLA in healthy donors. On the study more broadly: Earlier, about 179 million T cells were analyzed, and about 100 million unique TCR beta sequences were found among them. Overall study findings and caveats: Donors belonging to an Asian-associated ancestry cluster reportedly showed fewer N-insertions in productive TCRs than the approximately 700-donor mean, according to what a later analysis found.

Primers: 60 Vbeta forward and 13 Jbeta reverse. Method: immunoSEQ multiplex PCR; TCRdb's copy keeps in-frame clones and lacks some. Of 150,000 or so clones listed, approximately 86% were seen once; the top ten hold roughly 1.9%. Healthy bone marrow donors made up the cohort. Although they were nominally healthy when sampled, donors likely had unrecorded immune exposures. The TCR comes from a woman aged 18 to 35 in good health and CMV-seronegative. Sequencing was performed on PBMCs.

The CDR3 sequence is CASSPRDSNPNEQFF. The CDR3 coding sequence is TGTGCCAGCAGCCCAAGGGACAGTAATCCCAATGAGCAGTTCTTC. The chain uses TRBV11-1 and TRBJ2-1, with TRBD1 matching 7 bases. V lost 5 bases and J lost 6; bases outside the gene matches: 10. Germline V gives CDR1 SGHAT, CDR2 FQDESV (reference sequence). There are 15 residues in the CDR3. The variable domain in full, completed from reference TRBV11-1 and TRBJ2-1, reads EAEVAQSPRYKITEKSQAVAFWCDPISGHATLYWYRQILGQGPELLVQFQDESVVDDSQLPKDRFSAERLKGVDSTLKIQPAELGDSAMYLCASSPRDSNPNEQFFGPGTRLTVL.